This T cell receptor (beta chain) came from a study of T cell repertoires in cytomegalovirus infection (dated by TCRdb to about 2019). Turning to the overall study: Alongside well-studied HLA-B-restricted epitopes, the peptide stimulations were aimed at recently identified HLA-C-restricted CMV epitopes, whose presentation resists viral immunomodulation. Donor HLA type was relevant to the analysis, as public TCR beta signatures indicated carriage of CMV infection together with the matching HLA type.

Overall study results and their limits: The ex vivo response was dominated by HLA-C-restricted CMV-specific TCR beta clonotypes, and the single most frequent clonotype in two of eight donors was supplied by these HLA-C-restricted clonotypes. In both this cohort and an independent roughly 350-donor cohort, the cumulative frequency of public TCR beta family members distinguished carriers of CMV infection plus the relevant HLA type.

The instrument was an Illumina HiSeq 1500. Using fastp trimming at Q25 and MiXCR clonotype assembly, TCRdb reanalyzed the public sequencing data and kept in-frame beta chains. When rows share a CDR3 protein, they turn into one entry using the most common DNA and genes. This sample has roughly 110,000 distinct CDR3 sequences in its table, and over 25% of those were observed once. The ten largest clones represent roughly two fifths of the sample. V and J lose 3 bases and 6 bases, and a span of 12 bases separates them. Taken from the germline V gene (reference sequence), the CDR1 and CDR2 loops are MNHEY and SMNVEV. The CDR3 has 13 amino acids, counting the end cysteine and phenylalanine. Only the CDR3 part of the read is kept: 39 bases, read in frame from the first base. With respect to this clonotype: Its recognized antigen is unknown. No base quality values were provided; no much bigger clone lies one nucleotide off.

Taken with the paper, the label for treatment or condition translates to: in vitro stimulation with specific CMV peptide epitopes to enrich CMV-specific T cells. The specimen comprised CD8+ T cells from cultured PBMCs, sampled from culture after CMV antigen stimulation. This chain joins TRBV27 to TRBJ2-7; the D match is possibly TRBD1 or TRBD2, with 6 bases aligned in each. This receptor was obtained from a human donor in good health (CMV status not recorded). Some clones in this sample may be carry-over from other donors' samples. Here is the DNA: TGTGCCAGCAGTTTGGCAGGGGAGGTCGAGCAGTACTTC. Translated, this is CASSLAGEVEQYF.